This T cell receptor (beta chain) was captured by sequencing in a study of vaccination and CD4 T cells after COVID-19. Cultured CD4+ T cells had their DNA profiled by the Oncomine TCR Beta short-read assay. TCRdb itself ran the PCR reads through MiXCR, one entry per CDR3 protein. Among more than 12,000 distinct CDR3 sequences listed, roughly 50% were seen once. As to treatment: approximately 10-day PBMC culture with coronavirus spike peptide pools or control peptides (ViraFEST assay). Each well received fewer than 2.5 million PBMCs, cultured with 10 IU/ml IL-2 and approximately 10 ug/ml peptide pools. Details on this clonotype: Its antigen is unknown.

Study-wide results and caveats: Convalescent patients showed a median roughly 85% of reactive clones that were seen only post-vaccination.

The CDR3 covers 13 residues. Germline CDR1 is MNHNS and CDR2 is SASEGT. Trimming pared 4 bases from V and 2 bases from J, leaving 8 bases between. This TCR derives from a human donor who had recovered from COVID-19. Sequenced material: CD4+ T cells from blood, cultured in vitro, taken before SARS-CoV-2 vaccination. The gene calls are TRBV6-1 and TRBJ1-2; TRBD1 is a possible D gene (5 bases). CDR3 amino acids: CASSVDRNYGYTF. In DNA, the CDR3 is TGTGCCAGCAGTGTAGACAGAAACTATGGCTACACCTTC.